The present T cell receptor beta chain was sequenced within a study of T cells in Graves' hyperthyroidism and ophthalmopathy. Whole-study findings and limits: A model built on 13 V-J features separated ophthalmopathy from stable hyperthyroidism.

This clonotype was recorded at least ten times. What it binds is unknown. Calling Graves' hyperthyroidism stable meant ophthalmopathy did not progress within 18 months. Aged 18 to 65, the patients had hyperthyroidism that was newly diagnosed and had lasted under 2 months. Cells are PBMCs isolated from more than 8.5 ml of fresh blood. The length of the CDR3 is 15 residues. Germline CDR1 is SGHRS and CDR2 is YFSETQ. J gave up 5 bases and V 6 bases, and 6 bases lay outside the gene matches. RNA transcripts gave rise to amplified TCR beta CDR3 regions. With the HTBI primer set, the TCR CDR3 went through a first round of RT-PCR. Using its own MiXCR run on the multiplex PCR reads, TCRdb lists one record per CDR3 protein. The sample consists of more than 95,000 distinct CDR3 sequences, 40% to 50% of them appearing once.

This rearrangement joins TRBV5-1 to TRBJ2-2; TRBD1 agrees at 11 bases. The TCR comes from a middle-aged man with Graves' hyperthyroidism. The sample was blood. The chain's CDR3 is CASTGQGARTGELFF. The CDR3 DNA sequence: TGCGCCAGCACCGGACAGGGGGCAAGGACCGGGGAGCTGTTTTTT.